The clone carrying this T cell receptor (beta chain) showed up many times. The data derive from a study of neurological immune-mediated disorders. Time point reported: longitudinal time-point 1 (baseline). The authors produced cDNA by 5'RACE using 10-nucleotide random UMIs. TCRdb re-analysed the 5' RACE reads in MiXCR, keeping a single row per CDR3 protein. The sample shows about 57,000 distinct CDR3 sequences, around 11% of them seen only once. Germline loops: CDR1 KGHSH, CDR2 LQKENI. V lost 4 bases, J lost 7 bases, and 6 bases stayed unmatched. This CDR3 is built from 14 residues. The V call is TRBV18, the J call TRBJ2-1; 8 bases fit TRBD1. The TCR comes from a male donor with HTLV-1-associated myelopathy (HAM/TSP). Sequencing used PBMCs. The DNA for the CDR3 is TGTGCCAGCTCACTGGGACAGGACACTAATGAGCAGTTCTTC. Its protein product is CASSLGQDTNEQFF.